These 22 T cell receptor beta chains share one sample of origin, sequenced in a study of T cell repertoires in cytomegalovirus infection. TCRdb reprocessed the reads via MiXCR and lists one record per CDR3 protein. The data hold 65,000 to 90,000 distinct CDR3 sequences, with 3.5% to 4.5% observed a single time. Sequencing was performed on PBMCs. These receptors all come from a human donor in good health (CMV status not recorded). Some clones in this sample may be carry-over from other donors' samples.

At least ten counts were recorded for this clonotype. The rearrangement links TRBV7-2 to TRBJ2-3, with 8 bases aligning to TRBD2. CDR3 length equals 18 residues. Looked up from germline, CDR1 is SGHTA and CDR2 is FQGNSA. V lost 0 bases and J lost 0; bases outside the gene matches: 8. This CDR3 reads CASSLAGRGVRSTDTQYF. DNA for the CDR3: TGTGCCAGCAGCTTAGCTGGGCGGGGGGTTCGTAGCACAGATACGCAGTATTTT.

This clonotype was seen repeatedly, ten times or more. The V and J genes are TRBV7-9 and TRBJ2-6; weak D call: TRBD1 (6 bases). V was cut by 9 bases and J by 2 bases, with 14 bases left in between. Per the germline V gene, CDR1 is SEHNR and CDR2 is FQNEAQ (reference sequence). The CDR3 has 15 amino acids. The CDR3, as DNA: TGTGCCAGTGTACAGGGATGGGCTGGGGCCAACGTCCTGACTTTC. Encoded protein: CASVQGWAGANVLTF.

There are many counts of this clonotype. The chain couples TRBV7-2 to TRBJ1-2, with D maybe TRBD1 (6 bases). The CDR3 contains 15 residues. Trimming left V 6 bases short and J 4 bases short, with 18 bases between. Germline V gives CDR1 SGHTA, CDR2 FQGNSA. CDR3 loop: CASSSSGGGSYGYTF. CDR3 coding DNA: TGTGCCAGCAGTTCCTCCGGGGGCGGGAGCTATGGCTACACCTTC.

The table lists this clonotype with many counts. V and J are TRBV28 and TRBJ1-1, with TRBD1 matching 7 bases. CDR1 is MDHEN and CDR2 is SYDVKM in the germline V gene. V shed 4 bases and J 4 bases; nucleotides not matched to a gene: 18. This CDR3 region has 18 residues. In DNA form, the CDR3 reads TGTGCCAGCAGTTCAAGATATCTCGACAGGGTTGCCACCACTGAAGCTTTCTTT. Amino acid sequence: CASSSRYLDRVATTEAFF.

This clonotype was seen ten or more times. The chain recombines TRBV11-1 with TRBJ2-7; D may correspond to TRBD1 or TRBD2 (5 bases each). CDR1 SGHAT and CDR2 FQDESV come from the germline V gene (reference sequence). CDR3 length: 17 residues. V lost 7 bases and J lost 4, with 26 bases in between. The CDR3 region is CASTNLLEGNLRYEQYF. The CDR3 DNA reads TGTGCCAGCACCAATCTCCTAGAGGGGAATTTACGGTACGAGCAGTACTTC. Filled out from reference TRBV11-1 and TRBJ2-7, the complete variable domain reads EAEVAQSPRYKITEKSQAVAFWCDPISGHATLYWYRQILGQGPELLVQFQDESVVDDSQLPKDRFSAERLKGVDSTLKIQPAELGDSAMYLCASTNLLEGNLRYEQYFGPGTRLTVT.

Ten or more counts support this clonotype. This rearrangement joins TRBV12-3 or TRBV12-4 to TRBJ1-2; the match to TRBD1 covers 7 bases. The junction had 10 bases not matched to a gene; V was cut back by 5 bases and J by 4 bases. The CDR3 has 15 amino acids. The CDR3 region has the DNA TGTGCCAGCAGTCCTGACGACAGGGCCACCTATGGCTACACCTTC. Its protein is CASSPDDRATYGYTF.

This clonotype was counted ten times or more. The chain uses TRBV19 and TRBJ1-1; TRBD1 is a possible D gene (5 bases). V was shortened by 7 bases and J by 5 bases, with 20 bases between the two germline ends. CDR1 and CDR2 (germline): LNHDA, SQIVND (reference sequence). The CDR3 runs 15 residues. CDR3 sequence (DNA): TGTGCCAGTATACCCAATGGCCAGGGTTGGACTGAAGCTTTCTTT. Its translation: CASIPNGQGWTEAFF.

This clonotype was detected ten times or more. The chain uses TRBV7-2 and TRBJ1-3; no reliable D call. Germline-derived CDR1 and CDR2 are SGHTA and FQGNSA. This CDR3 region has 19 residues. V lost 5 bases to trimming and J lost 4 bases, with 27 bases between them. CDR3 sequence reads: CASSNPPGRRGMRGNTIYF. CDR3 nucleotide sequence: TGTGCCAGCAGCAACCCTCCTGGACGGCGGGGAATGAGAGGAAACACCATATATTTT.

This clonotype was detected many times. This chain links TRBV6-1 with TRBJ1-2; D may be TRBD1 (5 bases). V shed 1 base and J shed 1 base, with 10 bases lying between them. Per germline, CDR1 MNHNS and CDR2 SASEGT. The CDR3 loop spans 15 amino acids. The CDR3 protein is CASSEGQPNNYGYTF. CDR3 nucleotide sequence: TGTGCCAGCAGTGAAGGACAGCCAAATAACTATGGCTACACCTTC.

This clonotype was recorded many times. The chain uses TRBV7-2 and TRBJ2-7; no definite D call. V was pared by 2 bases and J by 5 bases, with 16 bases between. Germline loops: CDR1 SGHTA, CDR2 FQGNSA. The CDR3 is 15 residues long. This CDR3 is CASSLSSGPLHEQYF. CDR3 nucleotide sequence: TGTGCCAGCAGCTTAAGCTCCGGACCCCTCCACGAGCAGTACTTC.

This clonotype was seen repeatedly, ten times or more. The V call is TRBV27, the J call TRBJ1-6; no definite D call. Germline V gene lookup returns CDR1 MNHEY and CDR2 SMNVEV (reference sequence). The germline V and J ends were trimmed by 6 bases and 8 bases, with 11 bases remaining between them. The CDR3 is 13 residues long. CDR3 in amino acids: CASSPLRDSPLHF. CDR3 DNA sequence: TGTGCCAGCAGCCCTCTACGGGATTCACCCCTCCACTTT.

There are many counts of this clonotype. The chain carries TRBV5-8 and TRBJ2-7; the match to TRBD1 covers 8 bases. The length of the CDR3 is 15 residues. Losses at the gene ends were 4 bases for V and 1 base for J; bases not matched to a gene: 7. Germline assignment: CDR1 SGHTS and CDR2 YDEGEE. The CDR3 spells CASSLGTGYSYEQYF. CDR3 in DNA: TGTGCCAGCAGCCTAGGGACAGGATATTCCTACGAGCAGTACTTC.

In this sample, this clonotype turned up many times. The chain recombines TRBV6-1 with TRBJ1-2; possible D gene TRBD1, 6 bases. The CDR3 has 13 amino acids. Trimming took off 5 bases at V and 2 bases at J, with 9 bases between the two ends. Looked up from germline, CDR1 is MNHNS and CDR2 is SASEGT. CDR3 sequence (DNA): TGTGCCAGCAGTTCCACAGGGAACTATGGCTACACCTTC. Amino acids: CASSSTGNYGYTF.

This clonotype was recorded at least ten times. J is TRBJ1-3 and V is TRBV4-3, with D unresolved. The CDR3 has 16 residues. The V gene's germline CDR1 is LGHNA and CDR2 YSLEER. The V and J ends lost 1 base and 0 bases respectively, with 10 bases between them. The CDR3 loop is CASSQVEESSGNTIYF. The CDR3 bases are TGCGCCAGCAGCCAAGTTGAGGAGAGCTCTGGAAACACCATATATTTT.

This clonotype was counted ten times or more. The genes are TRBV6-1 and TRBJ1-6; TRBD1 aligns across 8 bases. The V segment lost 8 bases and the J segment 9 bases; nucleotides outside the gene matches: 9. Germline CDR1 reads MNHNS; CDR2 reads SASEGT. CDR3 size: 14 residues. CDR3 loop: CASVETGDFSPLHF. CDR3 DNA sequence: TGTGCCAGCGTAGAGACAGGGGATTTTTCACCCCTCCACTTT.

Many counts were recorded for this clonotype. The gene calls are TRBV6-6 and TRBJ2-3, with D tentatively TRBD1 (5 bases). Trimming cost V 10 bases and J 0 bases, with 17 bases left between them. The CDR3 runs 15 residues. From germline, CDR1 is MNHNY and CDR2 SVGAGI (reference sequence). The CDR3 is CATDAMGPSTDTQYF. CDR3 bases: TGTGCCACCGATGCTATGGGGCCAAGCACAGATACGCAGTATTTT.

Many counts were recorded for this clonotype. The rearrangement uses TRBV7-6 and TRBJ2-2; D gene unclear. CDR1 and CDR2 (germline): SGHVS, FNYEAQ. The CDR3 loop spans 13 amino acids. V was pared by 5 bases and J by 2 bases, with 6 bases between. CDR3: CASSKRNTGELFF. CDR3 in DNA: TGTGCCAGCAGCAAACGCAACACCGGGGAGCTGTTTTTT.

This clonotype showed up just a few times. This chain uses TRBV7-9 with TRBJ1-5, with D possibly being TRBD1 (6 bases). CDR1 is SEHNR, CDR2 FQNEAQ, per germline (reference sequence). The CDR3 is made up of 15 amino acids. Trimming cost V 4 bases and J 3 bases, with 13 bases left between them. The CDR3 region has the DNA TGTGCCAGCAGCTCTGGGGGCCTCGCCAATCAGCCCCAGCATTTT. It yields the protein CASSSGGLANQPQHF.

This clonotype was recorded many times. The chain uses TRBV3-1 and TRBJ2-3; 7 positions agree with TRBD2. The V and J ends lost 0 bases and 2 bases, in that order; junction bases with no gene match: 11. The CDR3 length is 18 residues. CDR1 and CDR2 from the germline V gene are LGHDT and YNNKEL (reference sequence). The CDR3 DNA reads TGTGCCAGCAGCCAAGACCGGGACCCGGGACTATTCACAGATACGCAGTATTTT. Translating it yields CASSQDRDPGLFTDTQYF.

This chain connects TRBV12-3 or TRBV12-4 to TRBJ1-2, with 7 bases fitting TRBD1. V lost 7 bases, J lost 8 bases, and 13 bases stayed unmatched. This CDR3 spans 14 amino acids. CDR3 coding DNA: TGTGCCAGCAATATTGGTCGATCAGGGGGAGGCTACACCTTC. Its protein product is CASNIGRSGGGYTF.

This clonotype was observed many times. This chain connects TRBV7-2 to TRBJ2-1, with D possibly being TRBD1 or TRBD2 (6 bases each). Germline CDR1 is SGHTA and CDR2 is FQGNSA. The length of the CDR3 is 17 residues. Trimming stripped 4 bases from V and 0 bases from J, with 16 bases between. The CDR3 reads CASSSPEGGYSYNEQFF. The CDR3 DNA sequence: TGTGCCAGCAGCTCACCGGAGGGGGGTTACTCCTACAATGAGCAGTTCTTC.

This clonotype was counted at least ten times. The chain links TRBV13 to TRBJ2-3; 11 nucleotides line up with TRBD2. Germline CDR1 and CDR2: PRHDT and FYEKMQ (reference sequence). This CDR3 contains 17 residues. The ends lost 5 bases at V and 2 bases at J; junction bases unmatched: 9. The CDR3 here is CASSRALAGGFTDTQYF. As DNA, the CDR3 is TGTGCCAGCAGCCGCGCGCTAGCGGGGGGATTCACAGATACGCAGTATTTT.